This record covers a single T cell receptor (beta chain). Its antigen is unidentified. One end of the junction does not line up with germline, which may come from a read error. Unique molecular identifiers were built into the TCR beta cDNA libraries. TCRdb re-called the PCR reads with MiXCR, one entry per CDR3 protein. The profile shows approximately 770,000 distinct CDR3 sequences, about 43% of them singletons. These data are taken from a study of post-analysis software for immune sequencing data. The CDR3 is 15 amino acids. Notes on the study in general: TRBV segments more frequent in patients than in controls numbered roughly 5 and included TRBV5-6, TRBV5-1 and TRBV20-1.

This TCR came from a girl between 5 and 17 years old with multiple sclerosis. The rearrangement links TRBV12-3 or TRBV12-4 to TRBJ2-2; 9 bases agree with TRBD1. The sequenced sample consisted of blood. In nucleotides, the CDR3 is TGTGCCAACAGTCTACAGGGGGCGCAAACCGGGGAGCTGTTTTTT. It specifies CANSLQGAQTGELFF.